This T cell receptor (beta chain) was retrieved from a study of T cell responses to AZD1222 COVID-19 vaccine. CDR1 is LGHNA, CDR2 YSLEER, per germline. V lost 9 bases, J lost 1 base, and 4 bases stayed unmatched. The length of the CDR3 is 14 residues. Points on this clone: Its antigen remains unknown.

The table came from immunoSEQ multiplex PCR; TCRdb's copy has only in-frame clones and leaves some out. The sample gives about 150,000 clones, more than 85% of which show up once; about 1.5% is in the top ten. General study points: Mapped onto spike, vaccine-associated CD4 TCRs spanned it and were dominant at 160-218 and 743-854. Seropositive AZD1222 recipients at baseline numbered only six or seven. Nearly half of spike-specific TCRs reportedly target unmutated variant regions.

Sample: peripheral blood, taken on day 0 of AZD1222 vaccination. V is TRBV4-3 and J is TRBJ2-2, with TRBD2 matching 8 bases. The clonotype originates from an adult in good health. This CDR3 is CASSREVNTGELFF. In nucleotides, the CDR3 is TGCGCCAGTTCGCGGGAGGTGAACACCGGGGAGCTGTTTTTT.